The present T cell receptor beta chain was sequenced within a study of T-cell memory formation after mild COVID-19. Findings and limits, study-wide: CD4/CD8 balance held among clones contracting day 15 to 85, and later expanders leaned CD4+. Some clones that responded were present in memory (sampled pre-infection), which suggests cross-reactive memory joined.

It was 5'RACE with constant-segment primers that produced the TCR alpha and TCR beta cDNA libraries, which carried sample barcodes and UMIs. In TCRdb, the 5' RACE reads were re-called with MiXCR into one record per CDR3 protein. The repertoire holds about 350,000 distinct CDR3 sequences, approximately 14% seen once, with about a fifth in the top ten. The sample holds many counts of this clonotype. Its antigen is still unknown. Germline values: CDR1 DFQATT, CDR2 SNEGSKA (reference sequence). V lost 6 bases to trimming and J lost 2 bases; unmatched junction nucleotides: 4. This CDR3 comprises 14 residues.

This sequence was found in a man aged 18 to 30 who had mild COVID-19 (a few samples of this study predate the infection). Cell type and time point are not known. The chain joins TRBV20-1 to TRBJ2-3, with 11 bases fitting TRBD2. The sample consisted of PBMCs or a T cell subset sorted from them (not recorded which). The DNA of the CDR3 is TGCAGTGCCAAACTAGCGGGGGACACAGATACGCAGTATTTT. The encoded protein is CSAKLAGDTDTQYF.